One TCR beta chain is described in this entry. Its antigen remains unidentified. No quality values exist for individual bases; no much larger clone is one base distant. The trial excluded patients who had a history of autoimmune disease or who were on systemic immunosuppression. In every dose cohort, peripheral blood was drawn for TCR sequencing at baseline, cycle 4 day 1, and cycle 7 day 1. The samples were taken from a phase I, first-in-human, multicenter, open-label dose-escalation trial of ivuxolimab. The trial enrolled adults with locally advanced or metastatic head and neck squamous cell, hepatocellular, melanoma or renal cell carcinoma. Before TCR sequencing, CD4+ and CD8+ T cells were separately sorted from peripheral blood. This sample is drawn from a study of OX40 agonist ivuxolimab in advanced cancers. Notes on the research overall: The costimulatory receptor OX40 (CD134) was targeted by ivuxolimab, a fully human IgG2 agonistic monoclonal antibody. Partial responses occurred in three dose-escalation patients: two with cutaneous melanoma and one with hepatocellular carcinoma. Peripheral TCRbeta sequencing was intended to test whether TCR sequence diversity was altered and clonal T-cell expansion was caused by ivuxolimab. Of the roughly 50 dose-escalation patients, hepatocellular carcinoma was present in about 20, melanoma in around 15, renal cell carcinoma in 9 and head and neck cancer in 9. The paper describes the monotherapy dose-escalation part (N = 52 patients) of the phase I trial of ivuxolimab. Prior anti-PD-1, anti-PD-L1 or anti-CTLA-4 therapy was permitted, and approximately 42% of dose-escalation patients had received checkpoint inhibitors. Intravenous ivuxolimab was administered to patients every 2 weeks at six dose levels: 0.01, 0.1, 0.3, 1.5, 3 and 10 mg/kg. In the dose-escalation cohort, 75% to 90% of patients were male, and the mean age was approximately 60 years with a range of roughly 20 to 79. On the study overall, not on this receptor specifically: In the 0.1-3.0 mg/kg groups, partial responders were among the patients with the lowest normalized peripheral clonal expansion, particularly in CD8+ T cells. Low levels of normalized T-cell clonal expansion were also seen in some patients who did not respond. Clonal expansion of both CD4+ and CD8+ blood T cells was observed from baseline to week 6 at doses 0.1 to 3.0 mg/kg. After ivuxolimab, more expanded clones were found on average in CD8+ T cells than in CD4+ T cells. Antigen specificity was not determined for the clonally expanded peripheral T cells.

For sequencing of the TCRbeta CDR3 region, genomic DNA was extracted from the sorted cells. TCRbeta CDR3 regions were sequenced using the immunoSEQ Assay. TCRdb provides this immuneACCESS table in a form limited to in-frame rearrangements. Some clones are lacking; in checked studies, under half of them reflect an unresolved V gene, and why the rest are absent is not known. The sample profile shows fewer than 100,000 clones; 89% of them were found once. 0.19% of the sample lies in the top ten. This material consisted of CD4+ or CD8+ T cells sorted from blood, taken in a trial of the OX40 agonist ivuxolimab. The sequence was obtained from an adult with an advanced solid tumor such as melanoma, head and neck, liver or kidney cancer.

The CDR3 in this case is CASSSSDRGLVPQHF. DNA sequence: TGTGCCAGCAGTTCCTCGGACAGGGGGCTTGTGCCCCAGCATTTT. This chain joins TRBV28 to TRBJ1-5, with 11 central nucleotides matching TRBD1. Its CDR3 holds 15 amino acids, cysteine through phenylalanine. The sequence is cut down to CDR3 DNA, 45 bases in frame from base 1. Reading the germline V gene gives CDR1 MDHEN and CDR2 SYDVKM. V has 4 bases trimmed and J has 9 bases trimmed; junction bases matching no gene number 8.